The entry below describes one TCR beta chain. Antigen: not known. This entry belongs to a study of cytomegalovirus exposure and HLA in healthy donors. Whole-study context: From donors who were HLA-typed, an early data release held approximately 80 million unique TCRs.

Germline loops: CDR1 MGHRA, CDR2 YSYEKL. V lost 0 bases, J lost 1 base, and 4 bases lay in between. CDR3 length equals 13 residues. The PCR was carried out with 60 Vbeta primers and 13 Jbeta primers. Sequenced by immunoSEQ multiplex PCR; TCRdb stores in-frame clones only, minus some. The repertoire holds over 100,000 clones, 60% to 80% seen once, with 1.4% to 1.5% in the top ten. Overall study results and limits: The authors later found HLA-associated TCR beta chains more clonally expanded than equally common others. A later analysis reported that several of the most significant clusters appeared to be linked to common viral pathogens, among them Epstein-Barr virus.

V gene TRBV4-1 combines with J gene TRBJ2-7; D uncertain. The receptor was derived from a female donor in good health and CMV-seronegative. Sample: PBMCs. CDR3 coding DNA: TGCGCCAGCAGCCAAGATTCTTCCTACGAGCAGTACTTC. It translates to CASSQDSSYEQYF.